These 22 T cell receptor beta chains were all obtained from the same sample, sequenced in a study of blood T cell repertoires in COVID-19. Profiling relied on immunoSEQ multiplex PCR, and the TCRdb table lists in-frame clones only, not all of them. The profile covers more than 250,000 clones, with approximately 84% appearing a single time and about 10% taken by the ten largest. The sequencing sample was made of PBMCs or T cells enriched from blood (not recorded which). These receptors were obtained from a woman aged 18-29 years who had recovered from COVID-19.

This rearrangement joins TRBV5-6 to TRBJ2-2, with TRBD1 matching over 10 bases. Trimming took 0 bases from V and 3 from J; bases not matched to a gene: 5. The CDR3 totals 17 residues. Per the germline V gene, CDR1 is SGHDT and CDR2 is YYEEEE. The chain's CDR3 is CASSLAGGTGDTGELFF. DNA for the CDR3: TGTGCCAGCAGCTTGGCCGGGGGGACAGGGGACACCGGGGAGCTGTTTTTT.

The chain recombines TRBV28 with TRBJ1-1; D gene ambiguous. CDR3 length equals 13 residues. Germline-derived CDR1 and CDR2 are MDHEN and SYDVKM. The germline V and J ends were trimmed by 7 bases and 1 base, with 10 bases remaining between them. DNA of the CDR3: TGTGCCAGCACCCCCTACCGGAACACTGAAGCTTTCTTT. Protein sequence: CASTPYRNTEAFF.

The V call is TRBV5-1, the J call TRBJ2-5; tentative D call: TRBD2 (5 bases). The CDR3 is 14 residues long. Between the trimmed V and J ends, which lost 0 bases and 5 bases, there was a span of 11 bases. Germline CDR1 and CDR2: SGHRS and YFSETQ. As DNA, the CDR3 is TGCGCCAGCAGCTTGGAGGCAGGCGGGGAGACCCAGTACTTC. Encoded protein: CASSLEAGGETQYF.

This chain joins TRBV18 and TRBJ2-7; 11 bases fit TRBD2. The CDR3 totals 14 residues. Germline CDR1 reads KGHSH; CDR2 reads LQKENI. The trim removed 3 bases at V and 6 bases at J, leaving 4 bases unmatched. The CDR3 DNA follows: TGTGCCAGCTCACCCCCGGGACTAGCGGCCGAGCAGTACTTC. This translates into CASSPPGLAAEQYF.

V usage is TRBV21-1 and J usage is TRBJ2-3; TRBD2 was called by the table and not checked on the DNA. TRBV21-1 is tagged as a pseudogene. This CDR3 has 16 amino acids. The CDR3 DNA follows: TGTGCCAGCCCTGGACTAGCGGGGGCGAACACAGATACGCAGTATTTT. It is translated as CASPGLAGANTDTQYF.

The rearrangement links TRBV5-1 to TRBJ1-1; possible D gene TRBD1, 5 bases. The V gene lost 2 bases and the J gene lost 7 bases, with 15 bases spanning the gap. Germline loops: CDR1 SGHRS, CDR2 YFSETQ. The CDR3 has 14 residues. The CDR3: CASSLDSPANEAFF. The CDR3 DNA follows: TGCGCCAGCAGCTTAGACAGCCCGGCTAATGAAGCTTTCTTT.

The chain's CDR3 is CASSYPDRGADTQYF. CDR3 bases: TGTGCCAGCAGTTACCCGGACAGGGGGGCAGATACGCAGTATTTT. The chain uses TRBV6-6 and TRBJ2-3, with 10 positions matching TRBD1. Germline trimming cut 2 bases from V and 4 bases from J; bases unmatched to any gene: 3. Per the germline V gene, CDR1 is MNHNY and CDR2 is SVGAGI (reference sequence). This CDR3 has 15 residues.

The chain carries TRBV7-9 and TRBJ1-5; 9 nucleotides match TRBD1. The V gene's germline CDR1 is SEHNR and CDR2 FQNEAQ (reference sequence). The CDR3 is 15 residues long. V lost 4 bases to trimming and J lost 7 bases; unmatched junction nucleotides: 8. CDR3 amino acids: CASSWGTGSGQPQHF. CDR3 DNA sequence: TGTGCCAGCAGCTGGGGGACAGGGAGTGGGCAGCCCCAGCATTTT.

This rearrangement joins TRBV3-1 (or the pseudogene TRBV3-2) to TRBJ2-1, with 9 positions matching TRBD2. Germline values: CDR1 LGHDT, CDR2 YNNKEL (reference sequence). The CDR3 is made up of 22 amino acids. The V and J ends lost 3 bases and 0 bases, in that order; junction bases with no gene match: 21. CDR3 loop: CASSHPPVGGSGGYLSYNEQFF. CDR3 coding DNA: TGTGCCAGCAGCCACCCTCCCGTGGGTGGTAGCGGGGGTTACCTCTCCTACAATGAGCAGTTCTTC.

This chain joins TRBV18 and TRBJ2-1; 9 positions match TRBD2. The germline V gene has CDR1 KGHSH and CDR2 LQKENI. Germline trimming cut 3 bases from V and 8 bases from J; bases unmatched to any gene: 8. This CDR3 has 15 amino acids. The CDR3 nucleotides read TGTGCCAGCTCACCGGGCGGGGGGGCCTCTTATGAGCAGTTCTTC. It codes for CASSPGGGASYEQFF.

This sequence joins TRBV5-8 and TRBJ1-2; 10 nucleotides align to TRBD1. Germline trimming cut 2 bases from V and 8 bases from J; bases unmatched to any gene: 9. CDR3 length equals 15 residues. CDR1 is SGHTS, CDR2 YDEGEE, per germline. Here the CDR3 DNA reads TGTGCCAGCAGCTTCCCGACAGGGGGCCAAAGGGGCTACACCTTC. Protein product: CASSFPTGGQRGYTF.

The J gene is TRBJ1-2, the V gene TRBV7-2; D is ambiguous. The germline V and J ends were trimmed by 3 bases and 4 bases, with 6 bases remaining between them. CDR1 is SGHTA and CDR2 is FQGNSA in the germline V gene. The CDR3 is 12 residues long. CDR3 protein: CASSFDFYGYTF. Here the CDR3 DNA reads TGTGCCAGCAGCTTTGACTTCTATGGCTACACCTTC.

The CDR3 spells CASSFRGSTDTQYF. The CDR3 DNA reads TGTGCCAGCAGCTTCAGGGGGAGCACAGATACGCAGTATTTT. The chain has TRBV7-3 and TRBJ2-3, with 7 bases that match TRBD1. The V gene end was trimmed by 3 bases and the J gene end by 0 bases; junction bases not matched to a gene: 0. CDR1 and CDR2 (germline): SGHTA, FQGTGA. This CDR3 is built from 14 residues.

V gene TRBV3-1 (or the pseudogene TRBV3-2) combines with J gene TRBJ2-5, with 15 bases matching TRBD2. CDR1 and CDR2 from the germline V gene are LGHDT and YNNKEL (reference sequence). The CDR3 is 19 amino acids. V shed 5 bases and J 5 bases; nucleotides not matched to a gene: 15. In DNA, the CDR3 is TGTGCCAGCAGCAGGTCCCCCGGGACTAGCGGGGGGCGGTGGGAGACCCAGTACTTC. Its translation: CASSRSPGTSGGRWETQYF.

The gene calls are TRBV18 and TRBJ1-2; 8 bases map to TRBD1. CDR1 and CDR2 (germline): KGHSH, LQKENI. V shed 1 base, J shed 2 bases, and the junction held 9 bases outside the gene matches. CDR3 length: 17 amino acids. The CDR3 DNA reads as TGTGCCAGCTCACCACGAAGGACAGGGAAGTCCAACTATGGCTACACCTTC. Translation: CASSPRRTGKSNYGYTF.

The rearrangement uses TRBV5-4 and TRBJ1-1; 8 bases fit TRBD1. CDR3 size: 15 residues. Germline V lookup: CDR1 SGHNT, CDR2 YYREEE (reference sequence). The ends lost 0 bases at V and 4 bases at J; junction bases unmatched: 5. CDR3 loop: CASSLGGQEATEAFF. CDR3 sequence (DNA): TGTGCCAGCAGCTTGGGGGGACAGGAGGCCACTGAAGCTTTCTTT.

The CDR3 DNA is TGTGCCAGCAGCCTCCCGACAGGGGGGTCTGGGATCAACTATGGCTACACCTTC. It codes for CASSLPTGGSGINYGYTF. The V and J genes are TRBV7-9 and TRBJ1-2; TRBD1 matches at 9 bases. This CDR3 region has 18 residues. CDR1 and CDR2 from the germline V gene are SEHNR and FQNEAQ (reference sequence). Trimming at V came to 5 bases and at J to 2 bases, leaving 15 bases not matched to a gene.

This chain links TRBV19 with TRBJ1-5; D might be TRBD1 (6 bases). The V gene lost 5 bases and the J gene lost 9 bases, with 17 bases spanning the gap. Looked up from germline, CDR1 is LNHDA and CDR2 is SQIVND (reference sequence). The CDR3 is 14 residues long. CDR3 in amino acids: CASSRDNKGTPQHF. The CDR3 DNA follows: TGTGCCAGTAGTCGGGACAATAAAGGGACGCCCCAGCATTTT.

The chain has TRBV28 and TRBJ2-5; 7 nucleotides align to TRBD1. From germline, CDR1 is MDHEN and CDR2 SYDVKM. V lost 3 bases to trimming and J lost 0 bases; unmatched junction nucleotides: 4. The CDR3 extends over 15 amino acids. The CDR3 DNA reads as TGTGCCAGCAGTTTTCTAGGGACAGACCAAGAGACCCAGTACTTC. This translates into CASSFLGTDQETQYF.

The rearrangement links TRBV1 to TRBJ1-6. TRBV1 is shown as a pseudogene. The CDR3 has 13 residues. CDR3: CTPPQRNNSPLHF. The CDR3, as DNA: TGCACCCCTCCCCAGCGAAATAATTCACCCCTCCACTTT.

This clone was recorded once. The J gene is TRBJ1-2, the V gene TRBV27; 7 bases align to TRBD1. With 2 bases clipped from V and 6 bases from J, the junction kept 9 bases outside the gene matches. From germline, CDR1 is MNHEY and CDR2 SMNVEV (reference sequence). This CDR3 has 15 residues. The CDR3 DNA follows: TGTGCCAGCAGTTTAATTCAGACCGGGACAGATGGCTACACCTTC. Translating it yields CASSLIQTGTDGYTF.

This clone showed up just a few times. This rearrangement joins TRBV15 to TRBJ1-3, with 8 bases lining up with TRBD1. The CDR3 is 17 residues long. Germline values: CDR1 LNHNV, CDR2 YYDKDF (reference sequence). The V and J ends lost 0 bases and 0 bases, in that order; junction bases with no gene match: 4. CDR3 residues: CATSRDPTGASGNTIYF. The DNA for the CDR3 is TGTGCCACCAGCAGAGATCCGACAGGGGCCTCTGGAAACACCATATATTTT.